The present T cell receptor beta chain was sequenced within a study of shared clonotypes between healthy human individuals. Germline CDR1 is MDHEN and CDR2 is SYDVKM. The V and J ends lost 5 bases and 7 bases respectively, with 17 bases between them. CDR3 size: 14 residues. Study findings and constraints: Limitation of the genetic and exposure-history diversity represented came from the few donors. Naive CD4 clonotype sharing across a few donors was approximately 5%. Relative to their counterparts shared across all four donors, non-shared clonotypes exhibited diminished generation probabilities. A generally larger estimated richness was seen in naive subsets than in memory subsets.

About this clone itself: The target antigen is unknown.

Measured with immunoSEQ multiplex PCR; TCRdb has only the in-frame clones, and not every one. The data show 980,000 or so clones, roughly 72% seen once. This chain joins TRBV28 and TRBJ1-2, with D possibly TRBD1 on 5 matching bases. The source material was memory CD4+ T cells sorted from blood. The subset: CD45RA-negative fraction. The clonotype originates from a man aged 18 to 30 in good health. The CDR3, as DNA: TGTGCCAGCAGTGCCGGGGGACCCAACCGTGGCTACACCTTC. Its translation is CASSAGGPNRGYTF.